These 23 T cell receptor beta chains originate from one sample sequenced in a study of blood T cell repertoires in COVID-19. The repertoire was sequenced with immunoSEQ multiplex PCR; TCRdb's copy has only in-frame clones and lacks some. The sample records 120,000 to 150,000 clones, around 88% being singletons. The sequencing sample was made of peripheral blood. The receptors here all came from a human donor in a cohort sampled during active COVID-19.

The V call is TRBV30, the J call TRBJ1-6, with 8 bases matching TRBD1. The germline V gene has CDR1 GTSNPN and CDR2 SVGIG (reference sequence). The trim removed 5 bases at V and 3 bases at J, leaving 3 bases unmatched. There are 14 residues in the CDR3. The CDR3 loop reads CAWVDRVYNSPLHF. The CDR3 DNA reads TGTGCCTGGGTGGACAGGGTCTATAATTCACCCCTCCACTTT.

Remarks on this clone: In the same sample, other DNA sequences code for this CDR3. The gene calls are TRBV5-1 and TRBJ1-2; 8 nucleotides match TRBD1. The junction had 1 base not matched to a gene; V was cut back by 3 bases and J by 3 bases. The CDR3 is 13 residues long. Germline V gives CDR1 SGHRS, CDR2 YFSETQ. The CDR3 sequence is CASSSTGDYGYTF. The CDR3 region has the DNA TGCGCCAGCAGCTCGACAGGGGACTATGGCTACACCTTC.

The rearrangement uses TRBV27 and TRBJ1-6; weak D call: TRBD1 (6 bases). The CDR3 is made up of 15 amino acids. Germline CDR1 and CDR2: MNHEY and SMNVEV (reference sequence). V gave up 3 bases and J gave up 6 bases, with 12 bases separating them. CDR3 amino acids: CASSFSGQLNSPLHF. The CDR3 region has the DNA TGTGCCAGCAGTTTTTCAGGACAGCTTAATTCACCCCTCCACTTT.

This clone was seen more than once but under ten times. V is TRBV4-2 and J is TRBJ1-5; possibly TRBD1 for D (5 bases). Germline V gene sequence: CDR1 LGHNA, CDR2 YNFKEQ. Trimming shortened V by 4 bases and J by 3 bases, and 10 bases separated the two germline ends. The CDR3 has 14 amino acids. The CDR3 here is CASSPPGYNQPQHF. Here the CDR3 DNA reads TGTGCCAGCAGCCCTCCAGGGTACAATCAGCCCCAGCATTTT.

The chain carries TRBV11-1 and TRBJ2-1, with 8 nucleotides matching TRBD1. The ends lost 6 bases at V and 4 bases at J; junction bases unmatched: 5. CDR3 length equals 14 residues. Germline loops: CDR1 SGHAT, CDR2 FQDESV (reference sequence). Here the CDR3 reads CASSDRGHYNEQFF. The CDR3 coding sequence is TGTGCCAGCAGTGACAGGGGACATTACAATGAGCAGTTCTTC.

The chain employs TRBV4-1 and TRBJ1-5; 7 bases are shared with TRBD1. V shed 4 bases and J 5 bases; nucleotides not matched to a gene: 8. CDR1 is MGHRA, CDR2 YSYEKL, per germline. This CDR3 has 15 amino acids. CDR3 sequence (DNA): TGCGCCAGCAGCCCCCGACAGGGCGGCTATCAGCCCCAGCATTTT. Amino acids: CASSPRQGGYQPQHF.

V gene TRBV29-1 combines with J gene TRBJ2-2; 7 bases align to TRBD1. Germline values: CDR1 SQVTM, CDR2 ANQGSEA. CDR3 length: 15 residues. The junction had 13 bases not matched to a gene; V was cut back by 7 bases and J by 5 bases. Written as DNA, the CDR3 is TGCAGCGCATCTAGAGGGACAGAGAGGACCGGGGAGCTGTTTTTT. Translation gives CSASRGTERTGELFF.

V gene TRBV12-3 or TRBV12-4 combines with J gene TRBJ1-1; D is possibly TRBD1 (5 bases). V lost 3 bases to trimming and J lost 0 bases, with 5 bases between them. This CDR3 has 13 amino acids. The CDR3 sequence is CASSLGLNTEAFF. In DNA form, the CDR3 reads TGTGCCAGCAGTTTGGGGCTGAACACTGAAGCTTTCTTT.

This clone was observed a handful of times. The J gene is TRBJ2-3, the V gene TRBV19; 9 bases map to TRBD1. V lost 5 bases, J lost 0 bases, and 9 bases stayed unmatched. This CDR3 comprises 17 residues. Germline V gene sequence: CDR1 LNHDA, CDR2 SQIVND (reference sequence). CDR3 DNA sequence: TGTGCCAGTAGTGAACCGGGACAGGGACTTAGCACAGATACGCAGTATTTT. Translation gives CASSEPGQGLSTDTQYF. The full variable domain, completed using reference TRBV19 and TRBJ2-3, is DGGITQSPKYLFRKEGQNVTLSCEQNLNHDAMYWYRQDPGQGLRLIYYSQIVNDFQKGDIAEGYSVSREKKESFPLTVTSAQKNPTAFYLCASSEPGQGLSTDTQYFGPGTRLTVL.

This clone was seen a handful of times. The CDR3: CASTPGQGKAQFF. The DNA for the CDR3 is TGTGCCAGCACCCCTGGACAGGGAAAGGCGCAGTTCTTC. The J gene is TRBJ2-1, the V gene TRBV2; 8 nucleotides line up with TRBD1. The germline CDR1 and CDR2 sequences are SNHLY and FYNNEI. V was pared by 7 bases and J by 12 bases, with 11 bases of the junction left unmatched. CDR3 length: 13 residues.

The CDR3 DNA reads as TGTGCCATCAGTGAGTCAGTAAACGGGTACGAGCAGTACTTC. It encodes CAISESVNGYEQYF. The chain is built from TRBV10-3 and TRBJ2-7, with no clear D. Trimming shortened V by 0 bases and J by 4 bases, and 10 bases separated the two germline ends. The CDR3 loop spans 14 amino acids. Germline V gene lookup returns CDR1 ENHRY and CDR2 SYGVKD.

The chain has TRBV7-3 and TRBJ2-1; 8 nucleotides match TRBD2. V was clipped by 5 bases and J by 10 bases; unmatched bases: 10. Germline loops: CDR1 SGHTA, CDR2 FQGTGA. This CDR3 is built from 14 residues. CDR3 protein: CASSNGGAYEEQFF. The CDR3 nucleotides are TGTGCCAGCAGCAACGGGGGGGCCTATGAAGAGCAGTTCTTC.

The rearrangement links TRBV6-5 to TRBJ2-1, with 10 nucleotides matching TRBD2. Germline V CDR1 and CDR2: MNHEY, SVGAGI. The CDR3 is 16 residues long. Trimming took 3 bases from V and 10 from J; bases not matched to a gene: 12. CDR3 in amino acids: CASSYVTAGGPCEQFF. The CDR3 region has the DNA TGTGCCAGCAGTTATGTAACAGCGGGGGGGCCATGCGAGCAGTTCTTC.

This clone was observed a few times. The chain is built from TRBV29-1 and TRBJ1-1; the D gene is possibly TRBD1 (5 bases). Germline CDR1 is SQVTM and CDR2 is ANQGSEA. The length of the CDR3 is 14 residues. Trimming left V 6 bases short and J 0 bases short, with 14 bases between. The CDR3, as DNA: TGCAGCGTACGCGGGACCATCATGAACACTGAAGCTTTCTTT. As protein: CSVRGTIMNTEAFF. The full variable domain, its missing parts supplied by reference TRBV29-1 and TRBJ1-1, is SAVISQKPSRDICQRGTSLTIQCQVDSQVTMMFWYRQQPGQSLTLIATANQGSEATYESGFVIDKFPISRPNLTFSTLTVSNMSPEDSSIYLCSVRGTIMNTEAFFGQGTRLTVV.

The V and J genes are TRBV5-1 and TRBJ2-5; TRBD1 aligns across 9 bases. Germline values: CDR1 SGHRS, CDR2 YFSETQ. Trimming took 0 bases from V and 5 from J; bases not matched to a gene: 11. The CDR3 is made up of 17 amino acids. CDR3 DNA: TGCGCCAGCAGCTTGGGGTACGGGACAGGGAGGAAGGAGACCCAGTACTTC. Its protein product is CASSLGYGTGRKETQYF.

CDR3 DNA sequence: TGTGCCAGCAGCTTAGGAACGGAGGAGACCCAGTACTTC. It yields the protein CASSLGTEETQYF. The V call is TRBV11-2, the J call TRBJ2-5; D gene unclear. The length of the CDR3 is 13 residues. Trimming pared 1 base from V and 5 bases from J, leaving 8 bases between. The germline V gene encodes CDR1 SGHAT and CDR2 FQNNGV.

Turning to this clone: The same CDR3 is also encoded by other DNA sequences in this sample. The gene calls are TRBV6-5 and TRBJ2-7; a weak D match, TRBD2 (6 bases). V lost 6 bases, J lost 2 bases, and 14 bases lay in between. The CDR3 covers 14 residues. Germline lookup yields CDR1 MNHEY and CDR2 SVGAGI. In nucleotides, the CDR3 is TGTGCCAGCAGGCCCGGGACGGGAGCCTACGAGCAGTACTTC. As protein: CASRPGTGAYEQYF.

The chain joins TRBV10-3 to TRBJ2-7; TRBD1 matches 9 bases. Unmatched junction bases numbered 4, after V lost 3 bases and J lost 1 base. Germline CDR1 and CDR2: ENHRY and SYGVKD. The CDR3 is 15 amino acids. This CDR3 is CAISDPGQGSYEQYF. CDR3 bases: TGTGCCATCAGTGACCCGGGACAGGGATCCTACGAGCAGTACTTC.

V and J are TRBV12-2 and TRBJ1-1; the DNA was not compared with TRBD1, the D call given in the table. TRBV12-2 is noted as a pseudogene. CDR3 length equals 15 residues. This CDR3 reads CASRLARTGRTEAFF. The CDR3 DNA follows: TGTGCAAGTCGCTTAGCGAGGACAGGGAGGACTGAAGCTTTCTTT.

CDR3 in amino acids: CASSWGTGGASSIGEKLFF. DNA for the CDR3: TGCGCCAGCAGCTGGGGTACCGGAGGGGCCTCCTCAATCGGCGAAAAACTGTTTTTT. The J gene is TRBJ1-4, the V gene TRBV5-1; tentative D call: TRBD1 (5 bases). Germline CDR1 reads SGHRS; CDR2 reads YFSETQ. V was trimmed by 3 bases and J by 8 bases, leaving 29 bases between them. This CDR3 contains 19 residues.

The V call is TRBV6-5, the J call TRBJ2-3; the match to TRBD1 covers 9 bases. The germline V gene has CDR1 MNHEY and CDR2 SVGAGI. Losses at the gene ends were 5 bases for V and 3 bases for J; bases not matched to a gene: 3. CDR3 length equals 14 residues. The CDR3 sequence: CASSRDRVTDTQYF. The CDR3 nucleotides are TGTGCCAGCAGTCGGGACAGGGTAACAGATACGCAGTATTTT.

The chain uses TRBV3-1 (or the pseudogene TRBV3-2) and TRBJ1-1; D is unresolved. There are 15 residues in the CDR3. Germline V gives CDR1 LGHDT, CDR2 YNNKEL (reference sequence). Trimming cost V 5 bases and J 5 bases, with 18 bases left between them. In DNA form, the CDR3 reads TGTGCCAGCAGCGATGCCCGGACGGGGTTGACTGAAGCTTTCTTT. Its translation: CASSDARTGLTEAFF.

This clone came up once. This rearrangement joins TRBV10-3 to TRBJ1-1, with D possibly TRBD1 on 6 matching bases. V lost 4 bases and J lost 4, with 13 bases in between. This CDR3 has 14 residues. Germline V gene sequence: CDR1 ENHRY, CDR2 SYGVKD. For the CDR3, the DNA is TGTGCCATCAGTGTAAGACAGGCTTCCACTGAAGCTTTCTTT. The encoded protein is CAISVRQASTEAFF.